Each of the 20 T cell receptor beta chains below was sequenced from the same sample in a study of naive and memory T cell subsets. Findings and limits, study-wide: Especially in CD8 cells, naive repertoires contained a few larger clonotypes, possibly CD45RA-re-expressing memory cells.

Both TRBC1 and TRBC2 were covered by a beta constant-region primer of two equimolar oligonucleotides. Nested alpha and beta constant-region primers with the SP2 primer drove four PCR rounds on ligated cDNA. MiXCR, applied by TCRdb to the UMI-ligation and nested PCR reads, yields one record per CDR3 protein. The data contain 95,000 to 110,000 distinct CDR3 sequences, about 14% of them seen just once; the ten biggest clones take up around 2.7%. These receptors' targets are unknown. Sequenced: naive CD8+ T cells from blood. The receptors here all came from a human donor in good health.

The gene calls are TRBV12-3 or TRBV12-4 and TRBJ2-2; D remains unclear. Trimming took off 2 bases at V and 1 base at J, with 8 bases between the two ends. This CDR3 contains 15 residues. The CDR3 is CASSLRNENTGELFF. The CDR3 region has the DNA TGTGCCAGCAGTTTACGCAACGAGAACACCGGGGAGCTGTTTTTT.

The chain has TRBV29-1 and TRBJ1-1; the D gene is possibly TRBD1 (6 bases). There are 13 residues in the CDR3. The V end was cut by 7 bases, the J end by 5 bases, with 17 bases between. Germline CDR1 is SQVTM and CDR2 is ANQGSEA. As DNA, the CDR3 is TGCAGCGGCGGGGAACAGGGTTGGACTGAAGCTTTCTTT. The encoded protein is CSGGEQGWTEAFF.

The chain joins TRBV24-1 to TRBJ2-1, with D hard to call. CDR1 is KGHDR, CDR2 SFDVKD, per germline. CDR3 size: 13 residues. Trimming took off 2 bases at V and 9 bases at J, with 10 bases between the two ends. The CDR3 protein is CATSDSNGVEQFF. The CDR3 bases are TGTGCCACCAGTGATTCCAACGGCGTTGAGCAGTTCTTC.

The genes are TRBV25-1 and TRBJ2-6; D not certain. With 9 bases removed from V and 0 bases from J, the gap between germline ends came to 18 bases. Germline loops: CDR1 MGHDK, CDR2 SYGVNS. The CDR3 consists of 17 residues. The chain's CDR3 is CASSSARAGSGANVLTF. The CDR3 nucleotides are TGTGCCAGTTCCTCAGCCCGGGCTGGCTCTGGGGCCAACGTCCTGACTTTC. The whole variable domain, filled in from reference TRBV25-1 and TRBJ2-6, reads EADIYQTPRYLVIGTGKKITLECSQTMGHDKMYWYQQDPGMELHLIHYSYGVNSTEKGDLSSESTVSRIRTEHFPLTLESARPSHTSQYLCASSSARAGSGANVLTFGAGSRLTVL.

This clonotype showed up just a few times. The V and J genes are TRBV27 and TRBJ2-3; TRBD2 might be the D (7 bases). V shed 5 bases and J shed 2 bases, with 20 bases lying between them. CDR3 length equals 17 residues. Germline V gene sequence: CDR1 MNHEY, CDR2 SMNVEV (reference sequence). CDR3 sequence: CASSILPAGGPTDTQYF. The CDR3 DNA reads TGTGCCAGCAGTATCCTTCCTGCCGGGGGGCCCACAGATACGCAGTATTTT.

The sample holds a few counts of this clonotype. This chain connects TRBV6-2 or TRBV6-3 to TRBJ2-1; TRBD1 is a possible D gene (6 bases). Trimming took off 6 bases at V and 8 bases at J, with 23 bases between the two ends. This CDR3 region has 16 residues. Germline lookup yields CDR1 MNHEY and CDR2 SVGEGT. In nucleotides, the CDR3 is TGTGCCAGCAGAAACAGGGCTGGGGAATGGGCAGATGAGCAGTTCTTC. Its translation is CASRNRAGEWADEQFF.

Here the CDR3 DNA reads TGCAGCGTCCACAGGGGAGATTGGGAGACCCAGTACTTC. Amino acid sequence: CSVHRGDWETQYF. The chain carries TRBV29-1 and TRBJ2-5; TRBD1 matches at 7 bases. This CDR3 spans 13 amino acids. In germline, CDR1 is SQVTM, CDR2 ANQGSEA. Trimming cost V 6 bases and J 5 bases; bases outside gene matches: 9.

The V and J genes are TRBV7-6 and TRBJ2-1, with 9 bases identical to TRBD2. The junction had 18 bases not matched to a gene; V was cut back by 1 base and J by 2 bases. This CDR3 has 21 residues. Germline values: CDR1 SGHVS, CDR2 FNYEAQ. The CDR3 loop reads CASSLVWSVRRGGTTYNEQFF. As DNA, the CDR3 is TGTGCCAGCAGCTTAGTATGGTCCGTGCGGCGGGGGGGCACCACCTACAATGAGCAGTTCTTC.

V is TRBV7-8 and J is TRBJ2-7; D is ambiguous. Germline-derived CDR1 and CDR2 are SGHVS and FQNEAQ. This CDR3 has 15 amino acids. V lost 2 bases and J 3 bases, leaving 14 bases between the germline ends. The CDR3 nucleotides are TGTGCCAGCAGCTTATCCTCGTTACTACTCTACGAGCAGTACTTC. Translated: CASSLSSLLLYEQYF.

This clonotype was picked up a small number of times. The chain links TRBV28 to TRBJ1-3; no clear D. Germline CDR1 reads MDHEN; CDR2 reads SYDVKM. The length of the CDR3 is 14 residues. Trimming stripped 7 bases from V and 0 bases from J, with 10 bases between. The CDR3 reads CASTFHPSGNTIYF. The CDR3 DNA sequence: TGTGCCAGCACATTCCACCCCTCTGGAAACACCATATATTTT.

Ten or more counts support this clonotype. The rearrangement joins TRBV12-3 or TRBV12-4 to TRBJ2-2, with D hard to call. Trimming took 8 bases from V and 3 from J, leaving 4 bases between them. This CDR3 has 11 residues. The CDR3 loop reads CASHYTGELFF. CDR3 DNA sequence: TGTGCCAGCCATTACACCGGGGAGCTGTTTTTT.

This rearrangement joins TRBV15 to TRBJ1-6; 7 nucleotides align to TRBD1. CDR1 and CDR2 from the germline V gene are LNHNV and YYDKDF (reference sequence). J was trimmed by 12 bases and V by 3 bases; bases with no gene match: 17. This CDR3 region has 17 residues. The CDR3 loop reads CATSRGDDRAGTVPLHF. The DNA for the CDR3 is TGTGCCACCAGCAGGGGTGACGACAGGGCGGGCACCGTACCCCTCCACTTT.

This clonotype has ten or more counts. J is TRBJ2-3 and V is TRBV3-1; D tentatively reads TRBD1 or TRBD2 (5 bases each). The ends were cut back, 0 bases at V and 2 bases at J, with 15 bases in the middle. The CDR3 sequence is 17 residues long. The germline CDR1 and CDR2 sequences are LGHDT and YNNKEL (reference sequence). The CDR3 sequence: CASSQDHLGENTDTQYF. Here the CDR3 DNA reads TGTGCCAGCAGCCAAGATCATTTGGGGGAGAACACAGATACGCAGTATTTT.

This chain joins TRBV5-1 and TRBJ1-1; 7 bases are a match to TRBD1. With V trimmed by 4 bases and J by 4 bases, 7 bases remained unmatched. CDR1 and CDR2 from the germline V gene are SGHRS and YFSETQ. This CDR3 has 14 residues. In DNA, the CDR3 is TGCGCCAGCAGCCCGACAGGGAGTCCCACTGAAGCTTTCTTT. This gives the protein CASSPTGSPTEAFF.

The rearrangement uses TRBV7-9 and TRBJ2-3; D is perhaps TRBD2 (7 bases). Trimming stripped 1 base from V and 4 bases from J, with 15 bases between. Germline CDR1 and CDR2: SEHNR and FQNEAQ (reference sequence). There are 16 residues in the CDR3. For the CDR3, the DNA is TGTGCCAGCAGCTTAGTGGGGGGGCCATCCGCAGATACGCAGTATTTT. It translates to CASSLVGGPSADTQYF.

This clonotype was picked up many times. This sequence joins TRBV27 and TRBJ2-7; 9 bases fit TRBD1. The J segment lost 6 bases and the V segment lost 2 bases, leaving 2 bases of the junction unmatched. Looked up from germline, CDR1 is MNHEY and CDR2 is SMNVEV (reference sequence). This CDR3 region has 13 residues. The CDR3 spells CASSLGQGSEQYF. In nucleotides, the CDR3 is TGTGCCAGCAGTTTAGGACAGGGGAGCGAGCAGTACTTC.

The genes are TRBV29-1 and TRBJ2-2, with D perhaps matching TRBD2 (6 bases). V dropped 4 bases and J dropped 5 bases, with 11 bases sitting between them. The length of the CDR3 is 13 residues. Germline V gene lookup returns CDR1 SQVTM and CDR2 ANQGSEA. The CDR3 loop is CSVVGLGTGELFF. CDR3 sequence (DNA): TGCAGCGTTGTGGGACTCGGGACCGGGGAGCTGTTTTTT.

V and J are TRBV13 and TRBJ1-6; 9 bases agree with TRBD1. The V and J ends lost 5 bases and 10 bases, in that order; junction bases with no gene match: 6. Looked up from germline, CDR1 is PRHDT and CDR2 is FYEKMQ (reference sequence). CDR3 length: 14 residues. CDR3 in amino acids: CASSPDRGDSPLHF. The CDR3 DNA is TGTGCCAGCAGCCCGGACAGGGGTGACTCACCCCTCCACTTT.

In its sample, this clonotype was seen once. This sequence may be a read error, since a much larger clone differs from it by one base. The J gene is TRBJ2-5, the V gene TRBV11-3; D gene unclear. The V gene's germline CDR1 is SGHNT and CDR2 YENEEA. V was clipped by 1 base and J by 2 bases, with 8 bases between them. This CDR3 contains 14 residues. CDR3 region: CASSLVRVQETQYF. The CDR3 nucleotides read TGTGCCAGCAGCTTAGTACGGGTACAAGAGACCCAGTACTTC.

This clonotype appeared many times. The CDR3 spells CASSLSPAGEQFF. The CDR3 nucleotides read TGTGCCAGCAGCTTATCTCCAGCGGGGGAGCAGTTCTTC. The chain combines TRBV7-9 with TRBJ2-1; 7 bases match TRBD2. Trimming removed 2 bases from V and 10 bases from J; junction bases left unmatched: 5. This CDR3 contains 13 residues. CDR1 is SEHNR and CDR2 is FQNEAQ in the germline V gene (reference sequence).